The clone carrying this TCR beta chain was counted once. Its antigen is as yet unknown. CD45RO negativity and positive selection for CCR7 defined naive CD8 cells, a population that excluded terminally differentiated effector memory CD45RA+ cells. These data are taken from a study of shared clonotypes between healthy human individuals. Study overall: CD8 memory received one plate per donor, CD8 naive two, CD4 memory three and CD4 naive three.

Authors' processing steps: ImmunoSEQ output lacked quality scores and full-length reads, limiting matched filtering. Repertoires were generated with immunoSEQ multiplex PCR, while TCRdb's copy carries only in-frame clones and drops some. D and trimming were read from the DNA, whereas the V and J calls and clone size are those reported in that table. The table has around 2,000,000 clones, about 94% seen once. Per germline, CDR1 MRHNA and CDR2 SNTAGT. CDR3 length equals 16 residues. Trimming cost V 0 bases and J 7 bases, with 16 bases left between them. Overall study results and limits: When compared with the clonotypes that were shared by all four sorted-subset donors, the non-shared clonotypes turned out to have lower generation probabilities. Naive subsets generally exceeded memory subsets in estimated richness.

The TCR sequence derives from a man aged 18 to 29 in good health. The sample consisted of naive CD8+ T cells sorted from blood. This chain links TRBV6-4 with TRBJ1-5; tentatively, D is TRBD1 (5 bases). CDR3 DNA sequence: TGTGCCAGCAGTGACTCGACAGTCGGGGCGCGACAGCCCCAGCATTTT. It specifies CASSDSTVGARQPQHF.